These T cell receptor beta chains were read from a single sample in a study of T-cell memory formation after mild COVID-19. MiXCR was run by TCRdb on the 5' RACE reads, yielding one entry per CDR3 protein. The table has 360,000 or so distinct CDR3 sequences, 25% to 30% seen once. The specimen sequenced was PBMCs or a T cell subset sorted from them (not recorded which). The source of these receptors is an adult woman who had mild COVID-19 (a few samples of this study predate the infection). Cell type and time point are not known. Each CDR3 is given with its conserved first and last residue. The D gene is left open where the match is weak. Some rows mark clone size as missing; the rest say once, few, many or name a class of expanded clone.

d_call | j_call | clone_size | v_call | cdr3_aa | cdr3_nt
. | TRBJ2-7 | . | TRBV20-1 | CSASGSGFSYEQYF | TGCAGTGCTAGCGGGAGCGGGTTCTCCTACGAGCAGTACTTC
TRBD2 | TRBJ2-7 | few | TRBV6-2/TRBV6-3 | CASSWSGSLEQYF | TGTGCCAGCAGCTGGAGCGGGAGTTTAGAGCAGTACTTC
. | TRBJ2-2 | few | TRBV3-1 | CASSSQGGELFF | TGTGCCAGCAGTTCCCAGGGCGGGGAGCTGTTTTTT
. | TRBJ1-6 | few | TRBV7-9 | CASSSVGSPLHF | TGTGCCAGCAGCTCGGTCGGTTCACCCCTCCACTTT
. | TRBJ2-7 | . | TRBV24-1 | CATSDRSTGATEQYF | TGTGCCACCAGTGATCGAAGTACGGGGGCGACCGAGCAGTACTTC
TRBD1 | TRBJ2-7 | . | TRBV4-1 | CASSQDDRVELSEQYF | TGCGCCAGCAGCCAAGATGACAGGGTCGAATTAAGCGAGCAGTACTTC
. | TRBJ2-3 | . | TRBV7-2 | CASSPQFRSTDTQYF | TGTGCCAGCAGTCCCCAGTTCCGGAGCACAGATACGCAGTATTTT
TRBD2 | TRBJ2-3 | few | TRBV2 | CASRGTSGGRTDTQYF | TGTGCCAGCAGGGGGACTAGCGGGGGACGGACAGATACGCAGTATTTT
. | TRBJ1-1 | few | TRBV20-1 | CSARQGSLNTEAFF | TGCAGTGCTAGACAGGGCAGTCTGAACACTGAAGCTTTCTTT
. | TRBJ2-3 | . | TRBV7-3 | CASSLIGGGDTDTQYF | TGTGCCAGCAGCCTAATAGGTGGCGGAGACACAGATACGCAGTATTTT